These T cell receptor beta chains were read from a single sample in a study of blood T cell repertoires in COVID-19. Here immunoSEQ multiplex PCR was the method, and the copy in TCRdb shows in-frame clones only, minus some. The sample includes about 310,000 clones, about 88% of them seen just once. The sample comprised peripheral blood. The source is an older man with acute or convalescent COVID-19. CDR3s include the opening cysteine and the closing phenylalanine or tryptophan. D genes are given only for firm matches. The size of a clone is reported for some rows only, either as once, few or many, or as a class for expanded clones.

d_call: TRBD2
j_call: TRBJ2-7
v_call: TRBV7-8
clone_size: few
cdr3_aa: CASSLTSDYEQYF
cdr3_nt: TGTGCCAGCAGCTTAACTAGCGACTACGAGCAGTACTTC

d_call: TRBD1
j_call: TRBJ1-2
v_call: TRBV11-2
clone_size: -
cdr3_aa: CASSRDSYGYTF
cdr3_nt: TGTGCCAGCAGCCGGGACAGCTATGGCTACACCTTC

d_call: TRBD1
j_call: TRBJ2-2
v_call: TRBV7-8
clone_size: -
cdr3_aa: CASSLAGQLNTGELFF
cdr3_nt: TGTGCCAGCAGCTTAGCGGGACAGCTAAACACCGGGGAGCTGTTTTTT

d_call: TRBD1
j_call: TRBJ1-2
v_call: TRBV4-3
clone_size: -
cdr3_aa: CASSPGQTTYGYTF
cdr3_nt: TGCGCCAGCAGCCCGGGACAGACAACCTATGGCTACACCTTC

d_call: TRBD1
j_call: TRBJ2-1
v_call: TRBV7-8
clone_size: once
cdr3_aa: CASSKGTGGLNSYNEQFF
cdr3_nt: TGTGCCAGCAGCAAAGGGACAGGGGGTTTGAATTCCTACAATGAGCAGTTCTTC

d_call: -
j_call: TRBJ2-7
v_call: TRBV12-3/TRBV12-4
clone_size: -
cdr3_aa: CASSFLSYEQYF
cdr3_nt: TGTGCCAGCAGTTTTCTCTCCTACGAGCAGTACTTC

d_call: TRBD2
j_call: TRBJ2-1
v_call: TRBV11-3
clone_size: -
cdr3_aa: CASSLGGGLSYNEQFF
cdr3_nt: TGTGCCAGCAGCTTGGGGGGGGGACTCTCCTACAATGAGCAGTTCTTC

d_call: -
j_call: TRBJ2-1
v_call: TRBV29-1
clone_size: -
cdr3_aa: CSGAGISYNEQFF
cdr3_nt: TGCAGCGGGGCAGGAATTTCCTACAATGAGCAGTTCTTC

d_call: -
j_call: TRBJ1-1
v_call: TRBV4-2
clone_size: -
cdr3_aa: CASSQERGAGTPPFF
cdr3_nt: TGTGCCAGCAGCCAAGAAAGGGGTGCAGGGACTCCCCCTTTCTTT

d_call: TRBD2
j_call: TRBJ2-7
v_call: TRBV28
clone_size: -
cdr3_aa: CASSLLAGAYEQYF
cdr3_nt: TGTGCCAGCAGTTTGTTAGCGGGGGCCTACGAGCAGTACTTC

d_call: -
j_call: TRBJ1-2
v_call: TRBV5-5
clone_size: -
cdr3_aa: CASSLSGDRVYGYTF
cdr3_nt: TGTGCCAGCAGCTTGAGCGGAGACCGGGTCTATGGCTACACCTTC

d_call: -
j_call: TRBJ2-1
v_call: TRBV29-1
clone_size: -
cdr3_aa: CSAAGTSFNEQFF
cdr3_nt: TGCAGCGCTGCCGGGACTTCGTTCAATGAGCAGTTCTTC

d_call: TRBD1
j_call: TRBJ2-7
v_call: TRBV25-1
clone_size: -
cdr3_aa: CATLRTGTYEQYF
cdr3_nt: TGTGCCACCCTTCGGACAGGGACCTACGAGCAGTACTTC

d_call: -
j_call: TRBJ1-3
v_call: TRBV21-1
clone_size: -
cdr3_aa: CASSKALGGPPSGNTIYF
cdr3_nt: TGTGCCAGCAGCAAAGCGCTCGGGGGGCCTCCCTCTGGAAACACCATATATTTT

d_call: -
j_call: TRBJ1-2
v_call: TRBV19
clone_size: -
cdr3_aa: CASSPPVGRANYGYTF
cdr3_nt: TGTGCCAGTAGCCCCCCCGTTGGGCGAGCTAACTATGGCTACACCTTC

d_call: TRBD1
j_call: TRBJ1-5
v_call: TRBV3-1/TRBV3-2
clone_size: -
cdr3_aa: CASSPRQGGQPQHF
cdr3_nt: TGTGCCAGCAGCCCCCGACAGGGTGGTCAGCCCCAGCATTTT

d_call: -
j_call: TRBJ2-3
v_call: TRBV7-9
clone_size: few
cdr3_aa: CASSLWRSSTDTQYF
cdr3_nt: TGTGCCAGCAGCTTATGGAGGTCCAGCACAGATACGCAGTATTTT

d_call: -
j_call: TRBJ2-1
v_call: TRBV27
clone_size: many
cdr3_aa: CASSDRQKVYNEQFF
cdr3_nt: TGTGCCAGCAGTGACCGACAGAAAGTATACAATGAGCAGTTCTTC

d_call: TRBD1
j_call: TRBJ1-2
v_call: TRBV7-2
clone_size: once
cdr3_aa: CASSWRTGENYGYTF
cdr3_nt: TGTGCCAGCAGCTGGCGGACAGGGGAAAACTATGGCTACACCTTC

d_call: TRBD1
j_call: TRBJ1-3
v_call: TRBV18
clone_size: -
cdr3_aa: CASSPRVGQGILPGNTIYF
cdr3_nt: TGTGCCAGCTCACCAAGAGTCGGACAGGGCATTTTGCCTGGAAACACCATATATTTT

d_call: -
j_call: TRBJ2-3
v_call: TRBV20-1
clone_size: -
cdr3_aa: CSASARTGVTDTQYF
cdr3_nt: TGCAGTGCTAGTGCCCGGACTGGAGTCACAGATACGCAGTATTTT

d_call: TRBD1
j_call: TRBJ2-1
v_call: TRBV24-1
clone_size: few
cdr3_aa: CATSDRGTGGYNEQFF
cdr3_nt: TGTGCCACCAGTGACAGAGGGACAGGGGGCTACAATGAGCAGTTCTTC

d_call: -
j_call: TRBJ2-5
v_call: TRBV27
clone_size: -
cdr3_aa: CASSLLGTTWRETQYF
cdr3_nt: TGTGCCAGCAGTTTATTAGGGACAACCTGGCGGGAGACCCAGTACTTC